This T cell receptor beta chain appears in the sequencing data of a study of CD8 T cells in ankylosing spondylitis. The CDR3 is made up of 14 amino acids. Losses at the gene ends were 5 bases for V and 0 bases for J; bases not matched to a gene: 2. Points from the study as a whole: Those disease-linked clones were CD8+; they were also relatively rare in peripheral blood. What seemed typical of ankylosing spondylitis blood was a TCR beta motif built from eight highly homologous variants.

In its sample, this clonotype was seen many times. The antigen remains undetermined. Using its own MiXCR run on the 5' RACE reads, TCRdb lists one record per CDR3 protein. The table shows around 490,000 distinct CDR3 sequences, with 5.3% occurring only once. Sequencing used blood, either unsorted or a sorted T cell fraction (not recorded which). The V call is TRBV12-3 or TRBV12-4, the J call TRBJ2-7; 9 positions agree with TRBD1. The source of this sequence is a male donor with ankylosing spondylitis. The CDR3 spells CASSRDRDSYEQYF. The CDR3 DNA is TGTGCCAGCAGTAGGGACAGGGACTCCTACGAGCAGTACTTC.